Each of the 26 T cell receptor beta chains below was sequenced from the same sample in a study of beta chain features in type 1 diabetes. Study conclusions and caveats: All four CD4+ subsets from Type 1 diabetes patients carried moderately but significantly shorter TCRB CDR3s.

Which antigens these TCRs recognize remains unknown. Reverse transcription of all isolated RNA meant that expressed TCRB transcripts were sequenced. Method: immunoSEQ multiplex PCR; TCRdb's copy keeps in-frame clones and lacks some. The sample has 300,000 to 400,000 clones, about a tenth seen once. The sample taken for sequencing was central memory CD4+ T cells from blood. These receptors originate from a man aged 25 to 45 with type 1 diabetes.

This chain connects TRBV2 to TRBJ1-1; D gene unclear. This CDR3 spans 15 amino acids. Germline V CDR1 and CDR2: SNHLY, FYNNEI. V lost 5 bases to trimming and J lost 1 base, with 14 bases between them. CDR3: CASSPLLAGNTEAFF. CDR3 DNA sequence: TGTGCCAGCAGTCCCCTGCTGGCGGGGAACACTGAAGCTTTCTTT.

This clone was seen at least ten times. The chain couples TRBV7-2 to TRBJ2-2; no reliable D call. The V gene lost 6 bases and the J gene lost 1 base, with 9 bases spanning the gap. There are 14 residues in the CDR3. CDR1 SGHTA and CDR2 FQGNSA come from the germline V gene. The CDR3 region has the DNA TGTGCCAGCAGACCGACGGAGAACACCGGGGAGCTGTTTTTT. Amino acids: CASRPTENTGELFF. Variable domain in full (rest from reference TRBV7-2 and TRBJ2-2): GAGVSQSPSNKVTEKGKDVELRCDPISGHTALYWYRQSLGQGLEFLIYFQGNSAPDKSGLPSDRFSAERTGGSVSTLTIQRTQQEDSAVYLCASRPTENTGELFFGEGSRLTVL.

This clone appeared a few times. CDR3 protein: CASSSSPKDTQYF. CDR3 DNA sequence: TGTGCCAGCAGTTCGAGTCCCAAAGATACGCAGTATTTT. The rearrangement uses TRBV2 and TRBJ2-3; D remains unclear. Looked up from germline, CDR1 is SNHLY and CDR2 is FYNNEI. V lost 5 bases and J 5 bases, leaving 11 bases between the germline ends. CDR3 length equals 13 residues. The full variable domain, with the rest looked up from reference TRBV2 and TRBJ2-3, is EPEVTQTPSHQVTQMGQEVILRCVPISNHLYFYWYRQILGQKVEFLVSFYNNEISEKSEIFDDQFSVERPDGSNFTLKIRSTKLEDSAMYFCASSSSPKDTQYFGPGTRLTVL.

This clone was counted only a few times. The chain carries TRBV13 and TRBJ2-2, with 8 bases aligning to TRBD1. Germline assignment: CDR1 PRHDT and CDR2 FYEKMQ (reference sequence). The CDR3 totals 14 residues. The trim removed 9 bases at V and 0 bases at J, leaving 3 bases unmatched. The CDR3 reads CASADRANTGELFF. The CDR3 coding sequence is TGTGCCAGTGCGGACAGGGCGAACACCGGGGAGCTGTTTTTT.

This clone was detected a few times. The V call is TRBV7-7, the J call TRBJ1-3, with D perhaps TRBD1 (6 bases). From germline, CDR1 is SSHAT and CDR2 FNYEAQ (reference sequence). The length of the CDR3 is 15 residues. The CDR3 nucleotides read TGTGCTAGCGGGTTAGACGCAGGGGCTGGAAACACCATATATTTT. This encodes CASGLDAGAGNTIYF.

This clone was counted only a few times. This chain links TRBV6-5 with TRBJ1-1; TRBD1 agrees at 8 bases. The CDR3 sequence is 16 residues long. The germline CDR1 and CDR2 sequences are MNHEY and SVGAGI. The trim removed 4 bases at V and 0 bases at J, leaving 7 bases unmatched. The CDR3 is CASSFQTGALNTEAFF. CDR3 DNA: TGTGCCAGCAGTTTTCAGACAGGGGCTTTGAACACTGAAGCTTTCTTT.

This clone was counted a few times. The rearrangement uses TRBV6-5 and TRBJ1-1, with 7 positions matching TRBD1. This CDR3 comprises 13 residues. V lost 7 bases and J lost 11; bases outside the gene matches: 13. Germline V CDR1 and CDR2: MNHEY, SVGAGI. CDR3 DNA: TGTGCCAGCACCTACAGGGGCGGAGGTAACGCTTTCTTT. This encodes CASTYRGGGNAFF.

This clone was counted only a few times. Other DNA sequences of this sample code for an identical CDR3. The J gene is TRBJ2-7, the V gene TRBV7-9; 7 bases align to TRBD1. The CDR3 contains 14 residues. Germline V lookup: CDR1 SEHNR, CDR2 FQNEAQ (reference sequence). Losses at the gene ends were 1 base for V and 5 bases for J; bases not matched to a gene: 5. DNA for the CDR3: TGTGCCAGCAGCTTAGGACAGGGTTTCCACGAGCAGTACTTC. Translation gives CASSLGQGFHEQYF.

This clone has a handful of counts. The J gene is TRBJ2-7, the V gene TRBV14; TRBD1 matches at 8 bases. Germline V gene sequence: CDR1 SGHDN, CDR2 FVKESK. Trimming took 4 bases from V and 5 from J; bases not matched to a gene: 7. This CDR3 is built from 14 residues. Here the CDR3 reads CASSRRQGNDEQYF. CDR3 sequence (DNA): TGTGCCAGCAGCCGTCGACAGGGGAACGACGAGCAGTACTTC.

The chain's CDR3 is CAWNTGNYGVRGQPTENTGELFF. Here the CDR3 DNA reads TGTGCCTGGAATACAGGGAACTACGGTGTCCGAGGCCAACCCACAGAAAACACCGGGGAGCTGTTTTTT. This chain uses TRBV30 with TRBJ2-2, with D possibly being TRBD1 (6 bases). Germline V gene lookup returns CDR1 GTSNPN and CDR2 SVGIG (reference sequence). V shed 4 bases and J shed 2 bases, with 38 bases lying between them. This CDR3 region has 23 residues.

This clone was picked up a small number of times. The rearrangement uses TRBV15 and TRBJ2-5; 7 positions agree with TRBD1. The CDR3 runs to 15 residues. The V gene end was trimmed by 3 bases and the J gene end by 6 bases; junction bases not matched to a gene: 10. CDR1 and CDR2 from the germline V gene are LNHNV and YYDKDF (reference sequence). This chain's CDR3 is CATSRAPTGEQTQYF. The CDR3 DNA follows: TGTGCCACCAGCAGGGCCCCCACAGGGGAACAGACCCAGTACTTC.

V and J are TRBV5-1 and TRBJ2-5, with D possibly TRBD1 on 5 matching bases. This CDR3 contains 14 residues. CDR1 is SGHRS, CDR2 YFSETQ, per germline. Trimming cost V 0 bases and J 6 bases, with 12 bases left between them. The CDR3 region has the DNA TGCGCCAGCAGCTTGGTCGGGCAGGGAAAGACCCAGTACTTC. Translating gives CASSLVGQGKTQYF.

The chain is built from TRBV7-9 and TRBJ2-1; D uncertain. The CDR3 covers 11 residues. Per germline, CDR1 SEHNR and CDR2 FQNEAQ (reference sequence). Trimming removed 9 bases at V and 8 bases at J, with 11 bases between. CDR3 loop: CASQSADEQFF. CDR3 nucleotide sequence: TGTGCCAGTCAGTCCGCGGATGAGCAGTTCTTC. Together with reference TRBV7-9 and TRBJ2-1, the CDR3 gives the full variable domain: DTGVSQNPRHKITKRGQNVTFRCDPISEHNRLYWYRQTLGQGPEFLTYFQNEAQLEKSRLLSDRFSAERPKGSFSTLEIQRTEQGDSAMYLCASQSADEQFFGPGTRLTVL.

V is TRBV5-1 and J is TRBJ1-4; D ambiguous. The CDR3 runs 14 residues. Looked up from germline, CDR1 is SGHRS and CDR2 is YFSETQ. Trimming took 1 base from V and 0 from J, leaving 4 bases between them. The CDR3, as DNA: TGCGCCAGCAGCTTGACAGCAACTAATGAAAAACTGTTTTTT. It yields the protein CASSLTATNEKLFF. The variable domain in full, with the rest retrieved from reference TRBV5-1 and TRBJ1-4, is KAGVTQTPRYLIKTRGQQVTLSCSPISGHRSVSWYQQTPGQGLQFLFEYFSETQRNKGNFPGRFSGRQFSNSRSEMNVSTLELGDSALYLCASSLTATNEKLFFGSGTQLSVL.

This chain uses TRBV30 with TRBJ1-1; no clear D. V was pared by 0 bases and J by 7 bases, with 6 bases between. This CDR3 spans 11 amino acids. CDR1 is GTSNPN and CDR2 is SVGIG in the germline V gene (reference sequence). CDR3 sequence: CAWSVLSEAFF. CDR3 DNA: TGTGCCTGGAGTGTACTCAGTGAAGCTTTCTTT.

In this sample, this clone turned up a few times. The rearrangement joins TRBV19 to TRBJ2-5; 8 bases agree with TRBD1. This CDR3 region has 17 residues. J lost 2 bases, V lost 0 bases, and 8 bases had no gene match. CDR1 is LNHDA and CDR2 is SQIVND in the germline V gene (reference sequence). DNA for the CDR3: TGTGCCAGTAGTATAGATTTCGGCTGGACAGGGCAAGAGACCCAGTACTTC. This sequence encodes CASSIDFGWTGQETQYF.

V gene TRBV7-2 combines with J gene TRBJ2-3; possibly TRBD1 for D (6 bases). V was clipped by 5 bases and J by 7 bases, with 16 bases between them. This CDR3 is 14 amino acids long. Germline loops: CDR1 SGHTA, CDR2 FQGNSA. CDR3 region: CASSEVQGWHTQYF. For the CDR3, the DNA is TGTGCCAGCAGCGAGGTACAGGGATGGCATACGCAGTATTTT.

The V gene is TRBV6-5, the J gene TRBJ2-1, with TRBD2 matching over 9 bases. The germline V gene has CDR1 MNHEY and CDR2 SVGAGI. The CDR3 loop spans 15 amino acids. Losses at the gene ends were 8 bases for V and 0 bases for J; bases not matched to a gene: 5. CDR3 in amino acids: CASSPTSGSYNEQFF. The CDR3 DNA reads TGTGCCAGCTCCCCGACTAGCGGCTCCTACAATGAGCAGTTCTTC.

The CDR3 region is CASSLFGADSYEQYF. CDR3 nucleotides: TGTGCCAGCAGCTTGTTCGGGGCCGATTCCTACGAGCAGTACTTC. The chain is built from TRBV5-6 and TRBJ2-7, with D possibly being TRBD1 or TRBD2 (5 bases each). The CDR3 consists of 15 residues. Deletions cut 1 base from V and 1 base from J, with 12 bases between. Germline V CDR1 and CDR2: SGHDT, YYEEEE.

In its sample, this clone was seen many times. The chain is built from TRBV19 and TRBJ2-1, with 12 bases lining up with TRBD2. The V segment lost 5 bases and the J segment 5 bases; nucleotides outside the gene matches: 7. CDR3 size: 16 residues. From germline, CDR1 is LNHDA and CDR2 SQIVND (reference sequence). The CDR3 DNA reads as TGTGCCAGTAGTCGGACTAGCGGGGAGCACAACAATGAGCAGTTCTTC. Translating it yields CASSRTSGEHNNEQFF.

This clone showed up just a few times. The rearrangement links TRBV15 to TRBJ2-3, with 9 bases matching TRBD1. The V gene's germline CDR1 is LNHNV and CDR2 YYDKDF (reference sequence). CDR3 length equals 14 residues. The trim removed 0 bases at V and 13 bases at J, leaving 8 bases unmatched. The CDR3 protein is CATSRDVGTGGKYF. DNA of the CDR3: TGTGCCACCAGCAGAGATGTTGGAACAGGGGGCAAGTATTTT.

This clone was recorded at least ten times. The chain has TRBV6-5 and TRBJ2-7; 8 bases match TRBD1. The CDR3 runs to 14 residues. CDR1 and CDR2 (germline): MNHEY, SVGAGI. The V gene end was trimmed by 5 bases and the J gene end by 2 bases; junction bases not matched to a gene: 5. CDR3 residues: CASSRSDRAYEQYF. For the CDR3, the DNA is TGTGCCAGCAGTCGCTCGGACAGGGCCTACGAGCAGTACTTC.

V usage is TRBV29-1 and J usage is TRBJ1-3, with D hard to call. Trimming shortened V by 4 bases and J by 1 base, and 5 bases separated the two germline ends. Per the germline V gene, CDR1 is SQVTM and CDR2 is ANQGSEA. The CDR3 totals 12 residues. The CDR3 region has the DNA TGCAGCGTTGTAGTTTCTGGAAACACCATATATTTT. It translates to CSVVVSGNTIYF.

This chain uses TRBV7-8 with TRBJ2-4; TRBD2 aligns across 14 bases. The CDR3 sequence is 16 residues long. Germline CDR1 reads SGHVS; CDR2 reads FQNEAQ. J gave up 7 bases and V 3 bases, and 5 bases lay outside the gene matches. The CDR3 reads CASSLGLAGAGNIQYF. CDR3 DNA: TGTGCCAGCAGCTTGGGACTAGCGGGGGCGGGGAACATTCAGTACTTC.

The V and J genes are TRBV9 and TRBJ2-7, with no clear D. The CDR3 has 14 amino acids. Germline-derived CDR1 and CDR2 are SGDLS and YYNGEE. Trimming shortened V by 0 bases and J by 3 bases, and 10 bases separated the two germline ends. The CDR3 here is CASSVGDANYEQYF. DNA for the CDR3: TGTGCCAGCAGCGTAGGCGACGCAAACTACGAGCAGTACTTC.

The chain is built from TRBV11-2 and TRBJ1-5, with TRBD1 identical over 12 bases. V was pared by 1 base and J by 6 bases, with 7 bases of the junction left unmatched. Germline CDR1 and CDR2: SGHAT and FQNNGV. The CDR3 length is 17 residues. The CDR3 nucleotides read TGTGCCAGCAGCTTAGTTGGGACAGGGGGCGGTGGTCAGCCCCAGCATTTT. This gives the protein CASSLVGTGGGGQPQHF. The full variable domain, completed using reference TRBV11-2 and TRBJ1-5, is EAGVAQSPRYKIIEKRQSVAFWCNPISGHATLYWYQQILGQGPKLLIQFQNNGVVDDSQLPKDRFSAERLKGVDSTLKIQPAKLEDSAVYLCASSLVGTGGGGQPQHFGDGTRLSIL.